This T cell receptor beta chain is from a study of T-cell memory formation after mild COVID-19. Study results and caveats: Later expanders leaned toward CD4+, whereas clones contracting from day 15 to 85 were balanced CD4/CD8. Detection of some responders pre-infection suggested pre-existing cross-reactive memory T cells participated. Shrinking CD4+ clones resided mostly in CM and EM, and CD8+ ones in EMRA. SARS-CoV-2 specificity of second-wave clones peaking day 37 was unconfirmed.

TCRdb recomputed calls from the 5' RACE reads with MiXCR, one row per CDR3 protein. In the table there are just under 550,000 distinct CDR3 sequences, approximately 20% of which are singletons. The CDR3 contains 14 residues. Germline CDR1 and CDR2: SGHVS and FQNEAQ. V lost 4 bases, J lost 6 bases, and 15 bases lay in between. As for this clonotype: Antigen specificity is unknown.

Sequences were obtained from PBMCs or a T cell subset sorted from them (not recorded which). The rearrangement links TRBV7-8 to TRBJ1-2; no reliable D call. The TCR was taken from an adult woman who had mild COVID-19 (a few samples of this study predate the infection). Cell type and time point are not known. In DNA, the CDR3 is TGTGCCAGCAGCTCCTCCGAGACGGCAAATGGCTACACCTTC. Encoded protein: CASSSSETANGYTF.